The 5 T cell receptor beta chains listed next were all sequenced from one sample in a study of cytomegalovirus exposure and HLA in healthy donors. PCR used 60 Vbeta primers and 13 Jbeta primers. TCRdb's copy holds only in-frame clones and misses some; the assay was immunoSEQ multiplex PCR. Among 150,000 to 170,000 clones listed, 70% to 80% were seen once. Sequenced input: PBMCs. Every receptor here comes from a man aged 25 to 45 in good health and CMV-seropositive.

This clone appeared a single time. The chain employs TRBV11-2 and TRBJ2-1; 8 bases map to TRBD1. The CDR3 is 15 residues long. CDR1 is SGHAT and CDR2 is FQNNGV in the germline V gene. The junction had 5 bases not matched to a gene; V was cut back by 5 bases and J by 2 bases. The CDR3 DNA reads TGTGCCAGCAGCATCAGGGGGCTAACCTACAATGAGCAGTTCTTC. This sequence encodes CASSIRGLTYNEQFF.

This chain links TRBV2 with TRBJ1-6; 8 bases align to TRBD1. Looked up from germline, CDR1 is SNHLY and CDR2 is FYNNEI. Trimming cost V 7 bases and J 9 bases; bases outside gene matches: 11. The CDR3 runs to 15 residues. The CDR3 loop is CASKDTGGLFSPLHF. The DNA for the CDR3 is TGTGCCAGCAAGGACACAGGGGGGTTATTTTCACCCCTCCACTTT.

This clone has more than one count but fewer than ten. V usage is TRBV30 and J usage is TRBJ2-5; D ambiguous. The V gene's germline CDR1 is GTSNPN and CDR2 SVGIG (reference sequence). The CDR3 covers 11 residues. V was trimmed by 4 bases and J by 5 bases, leaving 8 bases between them. The CDR3 reads CAWNSRETQYF. The DNA of the CDR3 is TGTGCCTGGAACTCGAGGGAGACCCAGTACTTC.

The chain is built from TRBV30 and TRBJ1-6; 8 bases are a match to TRBD1. This CDR3 has 12 residues. Germline V gene lookup returns CDR1 GTSNPN and CDR2 SVGIG (reference sequence). The V gene end was trimmed by 5 bases and the J gene end by 7 bases; junction bases not matched to a gene: 1. The CDR3, as DNA: TGTGCCTGGTCAGGGGGCAATTCACCCCTCCACTTT. It specifies CAWSGGNSPLHF.

The rearrangement joins TRBV7-3 to TRBJ1-2; no reliable D call. Germline CDR1 reads SGHTA; CDR2 reads FQGTGA. The V end lost 2 bases, the J end lost 2 bases, and 9 bases lay between the germline ends. The CDR3 has 14 residues. The CDR3 protein is CASSLYSGNYGYTF. CDR3 in DNA: TGTGCCAGCAGCTTATACTCGGGGAACTATGGCTACACCTTC. Drawing the rest from reference TRBV7-3 and TRBJ1-2, the complete variable domain is GAGVSQTPSNKVTEKGKYVELRCDPISGHTALYWYRQSLGQGPEFLIYFQGTGAADDSGLPNDRFFAVRPEGSVSTLKIQRTERGDSAVYLCASSLYSGNYGYTFGSGTRLTVV.